This T cell receptor beta chain was identified during a study of blood T cell repertoires in COVID-19. Participant reports of clinical history set cohort assignment. The germline V gene has CDR1 SGHRS and CDR2 YFSETQ. The CDR3 has 14 residues. V was cut by 3 bases and J by 3 bases, with 9 bases left in between. This clone was seen more than once but under ten times. The data were produced by immunoSEQ multiplex PCR, yet TCRdb's version contains in-frame clones alone and is incomplete. The sample yields roughly 200,000 clones, around 84% seen once. This sequence was found in a middle-aged man who had recovered from COVID-19. Sequences were obtained from PBMCs or T cells enriched from blood (not recorded which). The rearrangement joins TRBV5-1 to TRBJ2-2, with D maybe TRBD1 (6 bases). CDR3 region: CASSWDIYTGELFF. DNA for the CDR3: TGCGCCAGCAGCTGGGACATCTACACCGGGGAGCTGTTTTTT. The full variable domain, its missing parts supplied by reference TRBV5-1 and TRBJ2-2, is KAGVTQTPRYLIKTRGQQVTLSCSPISGHRSVSWYQQTPGQGLQFLFEYFSETQRNKGNFPGRFSGRQFSNSRSEMNVSTLELGDSALYLCASSWDIYTGELFFGEGSRLTVL.